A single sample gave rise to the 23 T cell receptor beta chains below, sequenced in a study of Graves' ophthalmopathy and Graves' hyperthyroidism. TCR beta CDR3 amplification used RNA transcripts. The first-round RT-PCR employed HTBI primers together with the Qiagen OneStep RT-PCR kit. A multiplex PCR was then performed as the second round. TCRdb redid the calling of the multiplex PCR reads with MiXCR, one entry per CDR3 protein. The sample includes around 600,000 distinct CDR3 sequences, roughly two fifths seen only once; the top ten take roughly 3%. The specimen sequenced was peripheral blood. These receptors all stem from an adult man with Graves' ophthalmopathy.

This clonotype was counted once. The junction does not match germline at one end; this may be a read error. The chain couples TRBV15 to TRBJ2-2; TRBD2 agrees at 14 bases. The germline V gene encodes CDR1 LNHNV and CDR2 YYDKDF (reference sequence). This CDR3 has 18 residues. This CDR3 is CVTSSGLAGGVGTGELFF. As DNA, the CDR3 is TGTGTCACCAGCAGCGGACTAGCGGGAGGTGTAGGCACCGGGGAGCTGTTTTTT.

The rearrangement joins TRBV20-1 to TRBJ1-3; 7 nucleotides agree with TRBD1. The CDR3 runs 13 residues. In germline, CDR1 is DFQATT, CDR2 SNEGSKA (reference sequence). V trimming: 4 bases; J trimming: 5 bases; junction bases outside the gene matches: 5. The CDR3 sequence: CSAMGDRRNTIYF. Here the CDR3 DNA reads TGCAGTGCTATGGGGGACAGAAGAAACACCATATATTTT.

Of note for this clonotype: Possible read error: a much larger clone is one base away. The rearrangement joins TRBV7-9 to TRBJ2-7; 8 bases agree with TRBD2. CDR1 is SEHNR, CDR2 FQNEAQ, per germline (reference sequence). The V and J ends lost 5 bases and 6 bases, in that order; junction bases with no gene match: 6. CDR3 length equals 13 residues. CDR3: CASSPSAGVEQYF. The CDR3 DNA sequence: TGTGCCAGCAGCCCCTCAGCGGGAGTCGAGCAGTACTTC.

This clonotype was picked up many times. In DNA form, the CDR3 reads TGTGCCAGCAGCTCGCCCAGTCGGAAAGAGACCCAGTACTTC. Protein sequence: CASSSPSRKETQYF. This rearrangement joins TRBV5-8 to TRBJ2-5; no clear D gene. CDR1 is SGHTS and CDR2 is YDEGEE in the germline V gene. Trimming took 3 bases from V and 3 from J, leaving 12 bases between them. This CDR3 has 14 residues.

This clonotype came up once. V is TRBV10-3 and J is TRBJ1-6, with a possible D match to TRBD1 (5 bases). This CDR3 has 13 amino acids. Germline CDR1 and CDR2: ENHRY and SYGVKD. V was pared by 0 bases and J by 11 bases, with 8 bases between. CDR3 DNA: TGTGCCATCAGTGAGTCCAAGGGGACACCCCTCCACTTT. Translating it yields CAISESKGTPLHF.

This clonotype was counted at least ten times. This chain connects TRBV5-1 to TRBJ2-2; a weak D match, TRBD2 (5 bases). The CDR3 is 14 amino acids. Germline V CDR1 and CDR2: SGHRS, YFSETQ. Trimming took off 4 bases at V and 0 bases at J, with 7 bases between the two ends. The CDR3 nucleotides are TGCGCCAGCAGCCAACTAGCGAACACCGGGGAGCTGTTTTTT. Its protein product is CASSQLANTGELFF.

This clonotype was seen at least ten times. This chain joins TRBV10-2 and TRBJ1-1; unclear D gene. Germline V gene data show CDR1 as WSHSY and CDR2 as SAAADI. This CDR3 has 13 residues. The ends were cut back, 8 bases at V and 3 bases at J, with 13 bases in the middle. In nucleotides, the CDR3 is TGCGCCAGCGCCATTAACGCGGACACTGAAGCTTTCTTT. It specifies CASAINADTEAFF.

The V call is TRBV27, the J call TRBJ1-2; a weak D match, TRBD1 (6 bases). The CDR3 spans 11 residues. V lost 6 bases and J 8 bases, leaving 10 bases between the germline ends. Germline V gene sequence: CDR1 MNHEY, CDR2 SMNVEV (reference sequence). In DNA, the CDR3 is TGTGCCAGCAGACAGGGAGGCGGCTACACCTTC. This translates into CASRQGGGYTF.

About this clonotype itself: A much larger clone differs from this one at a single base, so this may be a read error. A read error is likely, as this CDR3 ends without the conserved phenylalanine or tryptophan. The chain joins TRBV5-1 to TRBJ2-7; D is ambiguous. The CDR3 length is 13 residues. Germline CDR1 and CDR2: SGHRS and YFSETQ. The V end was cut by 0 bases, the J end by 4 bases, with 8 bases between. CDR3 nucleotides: TGCGCCAGCAGCTTGGAGGCAAGATACGAGCAGTACTCC. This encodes CASSLEARYEQYS.

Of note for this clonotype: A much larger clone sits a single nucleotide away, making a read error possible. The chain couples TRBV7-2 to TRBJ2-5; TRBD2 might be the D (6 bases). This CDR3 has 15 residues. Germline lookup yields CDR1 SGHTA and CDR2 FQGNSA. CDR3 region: CVSSTRTRRDETQYF. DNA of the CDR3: TGTGTCAGCAGCACCCGAACTAGGAGGGACGAGACCCAGTACTTC. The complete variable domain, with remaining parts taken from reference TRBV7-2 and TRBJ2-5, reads GAGVSQSPSNKVTEKGKDVELRCDPISGHTALYWYRQSLGQGLEFLIYFQGNSAPDKSGLPSDRFSAERTGGSVSTLTIQRTQQEDSAVYLCVSSTRTRRDETQYFGPGTRLLVL.

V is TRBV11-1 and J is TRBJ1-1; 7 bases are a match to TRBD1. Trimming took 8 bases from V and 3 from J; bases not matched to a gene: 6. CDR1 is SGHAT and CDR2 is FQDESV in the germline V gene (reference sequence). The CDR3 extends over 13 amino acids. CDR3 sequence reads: CASPGDSDTEAFF. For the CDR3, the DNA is TGTGCCAGCCCTGGGGACAGCGACACTGAAGCTTTCTTT.

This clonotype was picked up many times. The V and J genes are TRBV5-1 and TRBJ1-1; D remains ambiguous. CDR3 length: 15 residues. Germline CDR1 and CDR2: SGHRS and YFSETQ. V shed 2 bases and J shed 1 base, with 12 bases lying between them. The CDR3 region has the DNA TGCGCCAGCAGCTTTGCGGAGGTAGGGAACACTGAAGCTTTCTTT. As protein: CASSFAEVGNTEAFF.

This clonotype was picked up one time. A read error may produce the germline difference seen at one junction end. CDR3 in amino acids: CAVSESAGAETQYF. The DNA of the CDR3 is TGTGCCGTCAGTGAGTCGGCAGGGGCAGAGACCCAGTACTTC. The chain couples TRBV10-3 to TRBJ2-5, with D possibly matching TRBD1 (6 bases). Germline CDR1 and CDR2: ENHRY and SYGVKD. The CDR3 length is 14 residues.

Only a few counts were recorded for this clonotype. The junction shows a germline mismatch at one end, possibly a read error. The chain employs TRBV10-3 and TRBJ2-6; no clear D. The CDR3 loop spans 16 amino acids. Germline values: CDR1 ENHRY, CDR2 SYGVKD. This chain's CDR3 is CASSLGLGTGANVLTF. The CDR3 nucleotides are TGTGCCAGCAGTTTAGGTCTGGGAACTGGGGCCAACGTCCTGACTTTC.

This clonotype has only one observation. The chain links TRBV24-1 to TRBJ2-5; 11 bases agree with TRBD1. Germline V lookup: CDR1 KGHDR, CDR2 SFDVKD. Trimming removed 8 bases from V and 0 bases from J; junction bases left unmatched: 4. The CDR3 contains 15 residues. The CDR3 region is CATIGQGANQETQYF. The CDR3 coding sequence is TGTGCCACCATAGGACAGGGGGCAAACCAAGAGACCCAGTACTTC.

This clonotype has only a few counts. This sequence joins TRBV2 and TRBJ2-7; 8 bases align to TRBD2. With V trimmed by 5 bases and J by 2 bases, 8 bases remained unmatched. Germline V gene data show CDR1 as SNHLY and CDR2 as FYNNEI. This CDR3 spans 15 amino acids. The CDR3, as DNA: TGTGCCAGCAGTCGGGCGCGCGGGAGGACCTACGAGCAGTACTTC. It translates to CASSRARGRTYEQYF.

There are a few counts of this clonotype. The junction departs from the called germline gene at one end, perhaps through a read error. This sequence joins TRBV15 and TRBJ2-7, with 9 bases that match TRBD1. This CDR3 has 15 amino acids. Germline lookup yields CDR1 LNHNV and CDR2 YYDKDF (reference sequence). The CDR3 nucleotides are TGTGCCACGAGCAACCGGGACAGGGATCCCTACGAGCAGTACTTC. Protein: CATSNRDRDPYEQYF.

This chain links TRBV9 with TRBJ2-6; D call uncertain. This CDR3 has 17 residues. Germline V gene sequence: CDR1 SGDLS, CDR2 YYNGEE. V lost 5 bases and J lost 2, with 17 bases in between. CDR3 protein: CASSPPGVDPGANVLTF. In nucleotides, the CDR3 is TGTGCCAGCAGTCCTCCTGGGGTCGATCCTGGGGCCAACGTCCTGACTTTC. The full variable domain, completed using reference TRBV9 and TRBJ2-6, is DSGVTQTPKHLITATGQRVTLRCSPRSGDLSVYWYQQSLDQGLQFLIQYYNGEERAKGNILERFSAQQFPDLHSELNLSSLELGDSALYFCASSPPGVDPGANVLTFGAGSRLTVL.

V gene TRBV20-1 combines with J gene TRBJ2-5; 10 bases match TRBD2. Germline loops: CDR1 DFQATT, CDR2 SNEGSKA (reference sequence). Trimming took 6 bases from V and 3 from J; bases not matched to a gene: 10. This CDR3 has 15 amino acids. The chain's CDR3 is CSAEEAGTSEETQYF. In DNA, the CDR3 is TGCAGTGCCGAAGAAGCAGGGACTAGCGAAGAGACCCAGTACTTC.

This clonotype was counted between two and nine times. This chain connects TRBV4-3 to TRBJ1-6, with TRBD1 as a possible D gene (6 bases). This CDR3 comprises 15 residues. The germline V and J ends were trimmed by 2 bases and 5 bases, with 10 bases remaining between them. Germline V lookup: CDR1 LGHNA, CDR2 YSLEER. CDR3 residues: CASSQLDSNNSPLHF. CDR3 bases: TGCGCCAGCAGCCAACTGGACAGCAATAATTCACCCCTCCACTTT.

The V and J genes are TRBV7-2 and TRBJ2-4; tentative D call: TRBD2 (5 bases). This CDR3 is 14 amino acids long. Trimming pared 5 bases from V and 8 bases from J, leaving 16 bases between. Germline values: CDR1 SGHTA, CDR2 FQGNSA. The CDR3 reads CASSDRASGDIQYF. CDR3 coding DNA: TGTGCCAGCAGCGATAGGGCCTCCGGGGACATTCAGTACTTC.

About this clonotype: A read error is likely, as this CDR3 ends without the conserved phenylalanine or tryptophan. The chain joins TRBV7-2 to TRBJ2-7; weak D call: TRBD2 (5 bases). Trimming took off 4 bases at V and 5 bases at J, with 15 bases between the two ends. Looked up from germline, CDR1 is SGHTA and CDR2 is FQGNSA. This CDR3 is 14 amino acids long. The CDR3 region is CASSWAIHSDEQYC. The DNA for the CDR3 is TGTGCCAGCAGCTGGGCAATCCATAGCGACGAGCAGTACTGC.

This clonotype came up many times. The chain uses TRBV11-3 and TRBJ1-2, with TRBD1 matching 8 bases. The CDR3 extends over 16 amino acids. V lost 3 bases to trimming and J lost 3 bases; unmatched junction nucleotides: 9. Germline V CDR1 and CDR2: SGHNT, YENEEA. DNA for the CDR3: TGTGCCAGCAGCTTCCGGACAGGGCTTACGGACTATGGCTACACCTTC. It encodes CASSFRTGLTDYGYTF. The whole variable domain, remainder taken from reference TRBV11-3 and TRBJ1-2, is EAGVVQSPRYKIIEKKQPVAFWCNPISGHNTLYWYLQNLGQGPELLIRYENEEAVDDSQLPKDRFSAERLKGVDSTLKIQPAELGDSAVYLCASSFRTGLTDYGYTFGSGTRLTVV.